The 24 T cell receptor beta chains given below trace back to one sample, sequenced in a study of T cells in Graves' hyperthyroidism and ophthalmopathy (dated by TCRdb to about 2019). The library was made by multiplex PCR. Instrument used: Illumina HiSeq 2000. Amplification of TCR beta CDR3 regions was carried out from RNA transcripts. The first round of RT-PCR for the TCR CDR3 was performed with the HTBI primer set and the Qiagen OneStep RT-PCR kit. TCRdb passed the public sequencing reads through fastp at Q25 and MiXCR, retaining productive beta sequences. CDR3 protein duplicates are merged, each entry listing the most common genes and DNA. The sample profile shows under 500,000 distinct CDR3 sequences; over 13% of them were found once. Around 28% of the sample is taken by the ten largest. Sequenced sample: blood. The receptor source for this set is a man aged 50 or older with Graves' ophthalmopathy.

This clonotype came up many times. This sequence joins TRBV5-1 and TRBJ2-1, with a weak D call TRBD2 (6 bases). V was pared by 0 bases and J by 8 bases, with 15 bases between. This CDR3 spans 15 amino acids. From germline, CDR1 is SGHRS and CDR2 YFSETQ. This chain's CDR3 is CASSLVGTGYDEQFF. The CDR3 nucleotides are TGCGCCAGCAGCTTGGTAGGGACTGGTTACGATGAGCAGTTCTTC. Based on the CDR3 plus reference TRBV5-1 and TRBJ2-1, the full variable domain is KAGVTQTPRYLIKTRGQQVTLSCSPISGHRSVSWYQQTPGQGLQFLFEYFSETQRNKGNFPGRFSGRQFSNSRSEMNVSTLELGDSALYLCASSLVGTGYDEQFFGPGTRLTVL.

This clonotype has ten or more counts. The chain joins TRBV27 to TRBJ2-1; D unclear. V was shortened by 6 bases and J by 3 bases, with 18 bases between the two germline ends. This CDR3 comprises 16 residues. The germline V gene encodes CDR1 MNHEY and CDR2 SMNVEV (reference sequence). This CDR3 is CASSDAGLRGYNEQFF. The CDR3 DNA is TGTGCCAGCAGCGATGCCGGGCTGCGTGGCTACAATGAGCAGTTCTTC.

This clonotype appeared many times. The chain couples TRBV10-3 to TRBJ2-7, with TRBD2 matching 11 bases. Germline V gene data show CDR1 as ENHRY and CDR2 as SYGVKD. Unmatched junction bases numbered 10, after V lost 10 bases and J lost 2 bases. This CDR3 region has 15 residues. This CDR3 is CATRLAGQNPYEQYF. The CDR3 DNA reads TGTGCCACCCGACTAGCGGGGCAGAATCCCTACGAGCAGTACTTC.

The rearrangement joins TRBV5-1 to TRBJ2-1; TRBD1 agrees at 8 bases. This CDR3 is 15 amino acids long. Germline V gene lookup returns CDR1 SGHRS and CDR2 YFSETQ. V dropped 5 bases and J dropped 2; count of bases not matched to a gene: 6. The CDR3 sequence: CASSDRGRAYNEQFF. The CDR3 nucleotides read TGCGCCAGCAGTGACAGGGGTCGAGCCTACAATGAGCAGTTCTTC. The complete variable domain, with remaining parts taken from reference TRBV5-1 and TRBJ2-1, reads KAGVTQTPRYLIKTRGQQVTLSCSPISGHRSVSWYQQTPGQGLQFLFEYFSETQRNKGNFPGRFSGRQFSNSRSEMNVSTLELGDSALYLCASSDRGRAYNEQFFGPGTRLTVL.

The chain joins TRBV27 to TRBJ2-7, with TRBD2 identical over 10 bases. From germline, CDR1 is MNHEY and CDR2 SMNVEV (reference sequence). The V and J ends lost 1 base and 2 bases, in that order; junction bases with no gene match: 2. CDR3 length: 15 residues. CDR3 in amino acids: CASSLLSGRAYEQYF. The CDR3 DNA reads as TGTGCCAGCAGTTTATTGAGCGGGAGGGCCTACGAGCAGTACTTC.

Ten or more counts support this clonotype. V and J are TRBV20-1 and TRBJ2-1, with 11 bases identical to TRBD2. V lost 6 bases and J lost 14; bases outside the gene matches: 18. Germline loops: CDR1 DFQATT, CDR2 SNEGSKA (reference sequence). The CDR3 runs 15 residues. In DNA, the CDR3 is TGCAGTGCAATTAGCGGGAGGGCCTCGTCGGGGAGGGAGTTCTTC. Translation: CSAISGRASSGREFF.

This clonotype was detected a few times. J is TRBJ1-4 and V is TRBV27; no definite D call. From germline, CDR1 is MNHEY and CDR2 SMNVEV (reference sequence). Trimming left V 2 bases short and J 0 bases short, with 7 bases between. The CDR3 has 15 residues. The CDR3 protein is CASSLRRATNEKLFF. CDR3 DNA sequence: TGTGCCAGCAGTTTAAGAAGAGCAACTAATGAAAAACTGTTTTTT.

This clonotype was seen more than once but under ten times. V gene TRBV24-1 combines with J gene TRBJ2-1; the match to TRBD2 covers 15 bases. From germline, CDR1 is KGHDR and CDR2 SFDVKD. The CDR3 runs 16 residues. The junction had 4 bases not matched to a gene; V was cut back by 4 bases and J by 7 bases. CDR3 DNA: TGTGCCACCAGTGACCCGGGACTAGCGGGAGGAAATGAGCAGTTCTTC. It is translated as CATSDPGLAGGNEQFF.

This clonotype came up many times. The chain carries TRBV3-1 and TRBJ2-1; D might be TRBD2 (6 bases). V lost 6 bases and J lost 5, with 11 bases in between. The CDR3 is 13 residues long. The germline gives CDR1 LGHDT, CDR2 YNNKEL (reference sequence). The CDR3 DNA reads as TGTGCCAGCAGATCGACTAGAGACAATGAGCAGTTCTTC. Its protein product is CASRSTRDNEQFF.

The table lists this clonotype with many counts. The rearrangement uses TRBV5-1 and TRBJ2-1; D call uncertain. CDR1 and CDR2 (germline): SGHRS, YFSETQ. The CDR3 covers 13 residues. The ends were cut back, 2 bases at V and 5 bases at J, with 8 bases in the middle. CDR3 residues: CASSFAPHNEQFF. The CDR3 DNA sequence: TGCGCCAGCAGCTTCGCACCTCACAATGAGCAGTTCTTC.

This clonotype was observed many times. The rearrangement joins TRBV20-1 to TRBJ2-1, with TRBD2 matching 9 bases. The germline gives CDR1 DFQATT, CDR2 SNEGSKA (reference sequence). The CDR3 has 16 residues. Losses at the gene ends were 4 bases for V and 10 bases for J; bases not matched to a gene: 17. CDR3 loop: CSAKSVIAGVIWEQFF. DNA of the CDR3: TGCAGTGCTAAGAGTGTGATAGCGGGAGTTATTTGGGAGCAGTTCTTC.

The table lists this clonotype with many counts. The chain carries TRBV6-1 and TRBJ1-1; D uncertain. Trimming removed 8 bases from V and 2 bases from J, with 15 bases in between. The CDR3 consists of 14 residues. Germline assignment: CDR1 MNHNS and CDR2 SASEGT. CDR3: CASGKSWVNTEAFF. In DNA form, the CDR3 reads TGTGCCAGCGGGAAAAGCTGGGTAAACACTGAAGCTTTCTTT.

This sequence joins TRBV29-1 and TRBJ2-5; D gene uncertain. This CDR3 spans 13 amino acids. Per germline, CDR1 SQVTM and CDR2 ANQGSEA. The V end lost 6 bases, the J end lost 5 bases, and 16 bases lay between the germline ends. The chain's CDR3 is CSVSWVRLETQYF. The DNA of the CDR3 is TGCAGCGTCTCCTGGGTGAGATTGGAGACCCAGTACTTC.

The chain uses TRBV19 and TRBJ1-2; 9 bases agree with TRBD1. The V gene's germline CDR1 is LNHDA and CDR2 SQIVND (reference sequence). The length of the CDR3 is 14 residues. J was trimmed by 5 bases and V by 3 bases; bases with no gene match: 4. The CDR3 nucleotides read TGTGCCAGTAGTATCTGGACAGGGGAGTATGGCTACACCTTC. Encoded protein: CASSIWTGEYGYTF.

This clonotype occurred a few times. The CDR3 is CSVDVGARLQVTDTQYF. In DNA form, the CDR3 reads TGCAGCGTCGATGTGGGGGCCCGTCTACAAGTGACAGATACGCAGTATTTT. This chain uses TRBV29-1 with TRBJ2-3, with D possibly matching TRBD1 (6 bases). The length of the CDR3 is 17 residues. V was trimmed by 6 bases and J by 3 bases, leaving 25 bases between them. Germline CDR1 SQVTM, CDR2 ANQGSEA.

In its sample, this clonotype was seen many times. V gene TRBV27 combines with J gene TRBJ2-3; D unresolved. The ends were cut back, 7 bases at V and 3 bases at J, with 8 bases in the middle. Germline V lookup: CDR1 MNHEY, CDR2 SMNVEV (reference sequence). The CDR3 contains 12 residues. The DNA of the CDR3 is TGTGCCAGCAAGGAGAGGACAGATACGCAGTATTTT. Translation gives CASKERTDTQYF.

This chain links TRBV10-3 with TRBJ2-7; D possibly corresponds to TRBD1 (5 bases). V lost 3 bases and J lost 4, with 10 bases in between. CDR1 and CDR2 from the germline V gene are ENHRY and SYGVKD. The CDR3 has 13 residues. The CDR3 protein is CAISEGRDYEQYF. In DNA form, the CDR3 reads TGTGCCATCAGTGAAGGCAGGGATTACGAGCAGTACTTC.

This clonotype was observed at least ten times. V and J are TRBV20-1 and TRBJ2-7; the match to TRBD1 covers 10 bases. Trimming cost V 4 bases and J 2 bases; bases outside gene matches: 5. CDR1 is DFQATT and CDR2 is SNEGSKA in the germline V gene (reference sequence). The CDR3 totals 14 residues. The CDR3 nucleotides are TGCAGTGCTACCCCGGGACAGGGGCCCTACGAGCAGTACTTC. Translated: CSATPGQGPYEQYF.

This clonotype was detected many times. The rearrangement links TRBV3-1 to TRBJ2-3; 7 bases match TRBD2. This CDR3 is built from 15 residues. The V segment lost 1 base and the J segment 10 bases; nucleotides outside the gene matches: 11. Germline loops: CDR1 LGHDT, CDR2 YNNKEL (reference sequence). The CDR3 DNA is TGTGCCAGCAGCCAAGCCCCAGCGGGAACGAGTCCGCAGTATTTT. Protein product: CASSQAPAGTSPQYF.

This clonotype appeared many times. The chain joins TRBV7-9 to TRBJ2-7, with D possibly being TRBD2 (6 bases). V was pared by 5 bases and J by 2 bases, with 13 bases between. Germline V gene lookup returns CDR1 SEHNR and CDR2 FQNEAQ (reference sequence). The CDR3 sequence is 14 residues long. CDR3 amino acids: CASSPGDSPYEQYF. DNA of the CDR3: TGTGCCAGCAGCCCCGGGGACTCCCCCTACGAGCAGTACTTC. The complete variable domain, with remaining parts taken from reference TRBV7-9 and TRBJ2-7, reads DTGVSQNPRHKITKRGQNVTFRCDPISEHNRLYWYRQTLGQGPEFLTYFQNEAQLEKSRLLSDRFSAERPKGSFSTLEIQRTEQGDSAMYLCASSPGDSPYEQYFGPGTRLTVT.

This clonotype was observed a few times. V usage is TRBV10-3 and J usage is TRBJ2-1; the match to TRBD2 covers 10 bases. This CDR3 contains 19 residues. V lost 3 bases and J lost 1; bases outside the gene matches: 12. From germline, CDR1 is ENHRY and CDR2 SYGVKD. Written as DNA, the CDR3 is TGTGCCATCAGTGATTACCGGCTAGCGGGAGTCCCGTCCTACAATGAGCAGTTCTTC. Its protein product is CAISDYRLAGVPSYNEQFF.

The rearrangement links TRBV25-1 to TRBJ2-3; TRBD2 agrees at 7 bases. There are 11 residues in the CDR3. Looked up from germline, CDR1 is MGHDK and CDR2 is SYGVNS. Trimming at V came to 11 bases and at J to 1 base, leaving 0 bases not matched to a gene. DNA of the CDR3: TGTGCCGGGGGGGGCACAGATACGCAGTATTTT. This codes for CAGGGTDTQYF.

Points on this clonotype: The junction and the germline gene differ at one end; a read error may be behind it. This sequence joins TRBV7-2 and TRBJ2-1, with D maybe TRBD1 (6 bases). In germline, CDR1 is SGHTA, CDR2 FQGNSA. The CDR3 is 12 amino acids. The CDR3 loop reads CASSRPAGEPFF. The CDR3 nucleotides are TGTGCCAGCAGCCGTCCAGCAGGGGAGCCGTTCTTC.

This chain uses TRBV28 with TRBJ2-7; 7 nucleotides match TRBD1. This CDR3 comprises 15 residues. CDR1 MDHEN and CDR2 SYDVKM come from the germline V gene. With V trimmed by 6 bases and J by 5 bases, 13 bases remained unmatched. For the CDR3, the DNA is TGTGCCAGCAGCTCCCGGGACAGATTCGTCCACGAGCAGTACTTC. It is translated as CASSSRDRFVHEQYF.